The clone carrying this T cell receptor (beta chain) was found many times. Its antigen is unknown. Trimming cost V 1 base and J 5 bases; bases outside gene matches: 6. This CDR3 spans 15 amino acids. Germline loops: CDR1 DFQATT, CDR2 SNEGSKA (reference sequence). TCRdb re-called the reads through MiXCR, storing one row per CDR3 protein. The table includes about 200,000 distinct CDR3 sequences, nearly 9.5% detected once. The data originate from a study of T cell repertoires in cytomegalovirus infection. At the level of the study: Signatures in public TCR beta sequences pointed to both CMV infection and matching HLA type.

Whole-study findings and limits: Ex vivo responses were dominated by HLA-C-restricted CMV-specific TCR beta clonotypes. Carriers of CMV and the relevant HLA type were discriminated by public TCR beta frequency.

V gene TRBV20-1 combines with J gene TRBJ2-7; 12 nucleotides agree with TRBD2. This TCR was recovered from a human donor in good health (CMV status not recorded). Some clones in this sample may be carry-over from other donors' samples. The sample consisted of PBMCs. The CDR3 sequence is CSARAPTSGRNEQYF. The CDR3 DNA reads as TGCAGTGCTAGAGCCCCGACTAGCGGGAGAAACGAGCAGTACTTC.